This is a list of T cell receptor beta chains from one sample in a study of blood T cell repertoires in COVID-19. The method was immunoSEQ multiplex PCR; TCRdb's version includes in-frame clones alone and lacks a portion of them. Here the sample spans roughly 190,000 clones, about four fifths being singletons. Sequenced input: PBMCs or T cells enriched from blood (not recorded which). The receptors were gathered from a woman in her twenties or thirties who had been exposed to COVID-19. Both conserved end residues are part of each CDR3. Each record gives: V gene, J gene, CDR3 length, D gene, clone size, CDR3 protein, CDR3 DNA. The D gene is left open where the match is weak. Only some rows state a clone size, as once, few, many or a class for expanded clones.

V: TRBV19
J: TRBJ1-1
length: 16
D: -
size: -
CDR3: CASSMSGMDGNTEAFF
DNA: TGTGCCAGTAGTATGTCGGGGATGGATGGCAACACTGAAGCTTTCTTT

V: TRBV7-8
J: TRBJ1-2
length: 14
D: TRBD1
size: -
CDR3: CASTHDRVSAGYTF
DNA: TGTGCCAGCACCCACGACAGGGTATCTGCTGGCTACACCTTC

V: TRBV7-2
J: TRBJ2-7
length: 16
D: -
size: few
CDR3: CASSLDLDTLPYEQYF
DNA: TGTGCCAGCAGCTTAGACCTCGACACTCTTCCCTACGAGCAGTACTTC

V: TRBV19
J: TRBJ1-6
length: 13
D: -
size: once
CDR3: CASQRIFNSPLHF
DNA: TGTGCCAGTCAGAGGATTTTTAATTCACCCCTCCACTTT

V: TRBV29-1
J: TRBJ1-1
length: 12
D: TRBD1
size: -
CDR3: CSIDRGGTEAFF
DNA: TGCAGCATCGACAGGGGTGGAACTGAAGCTTTCTTT

V: TRBV4-1
J: TRBJ1-3
length: 16
D: TRBD1
size: -
CDR3: CASSQLGQGQQNTIYF
DNA: TGCGCCAGCAGCCAACTCGGACAGGGACAACAGAACACCATATATTTT

V: TRBV15
J: TRBJ1-1
length: 13
D: -
size: -
CDR3: CATSSPGNTEAFF
DNA: TGTGCCACCAGTTCCCCAGGGAACACTGAAGCTTTCTTT

V: TRBV7-8
J: TRBJ1-1
length: 15
D: -
size: -
CDR3: CASSLAPRGNTEAFF
DNA: TGTGCCAGCAGCTTAGCCCCCCGAGGGAACACTGAAGCTTTCTTT

V: TRBV11-2
J: TRBJ1-1
length: 14
D: -
size: -
CDR3: CASSLTVLNAEAFF
DNA: TGTGCCAGCAGCTTAACAGTCTTAAACGCTGAAGCTTTCTTT

V: TRBV14
J: TRBJ2-2
length: 17
D: TRBD2
size: -
CDR3: CASSLTSSADRAGELFF
DNA: TGTGCCAGCAGCCTGACTAGCTCCGCCGACCGCGCCGGGGAGCTGTTTTTT

V: TRBV5-4
J: TRBJ2-1
length: 14
D: TRBD2
size: -
CDR3: CASSLRWTSGEQFF
DNA: TGTGCCAGCAGCTTGAGGTGGACTAGCGGGGAGCAGTTCTTC

V: TRBV19
J: TRBJ1-5
length: 12
D: -
size: -
CDR3: CASSTGVQPQHF
DNA: TGTGCCAGCTCAACGGGGGTGCAGCCCCAGCATTTT

V: TRBV5-1
J: TRBJ1-1
length: 16
D: TRBD1
size: -
CDR3: CASSLGVEGQGVEAFF
DNA: TGCGCCAGCAGCTTGGGAGTCGAGGGACAGGGAGTTGAAGCTTTCTTT

V: TRBV5-4
J: TRBJ2-3
length: 14
D: TRBD2
size: -
CDR3: CASKGGGNTDTQYF
DNA: TGTGCCAGCAAAGGCGGGGGTAACACAGATACGCAGTATTTT

V: TRBV11-2
J: TRBJ1-5
length: 14
D: -
size: -
CDR3: CASSTRRTDQPQHF
DNA: TGTGCCAGCAGCACACGACGGACTGACCAGCCCCAGCATTTT

V: TRBV6-5
J: TRBJ1-2
length: 15
D: TRBD1
size: -
CDR3: CASTRGRGEGGGYTF
DNA: TGTGCCAGTACCAGGGGGAGAGGGGAAGGGGGTGGCTACACCTTC

V: TRBV29-1
J: TRBJ1-2
length: 13
D: -
size: once
CDR3: CSVGKGGPRGYTF
DNA: TGCAGCGTCGGCAAGGGGGGGCCGCGGGGCTACACCTTC

V: TRBV10-3
J: TRBJ1-1
length: 14
D: -
size: -
CDR3: CAISGVDRNTEAFF
DNA: TGTGCCATCTCAGGAGTAGACAGGAACACTGAAGCTTTCTTT

V: TRBV2
J: TRBJ1-1
length: 12
D: -
size: once
CDR3: CASSVLNTEAFF
DNA: TGTGCCAGCAGTGTATTGAACACTGAAGCTTTCTTT

V: TRBV3-1/TRBV3-2
J: TRBJ1-4
length: 14
D: TRBD1
size: -
CDR3: CASSQAGGNEKLFF
DNA: TGTGCCAGCAGCCAAGCAGGGGGCAATGAAAAACTGTTTTTT

V: TRBV7-9
J: TRBJ2-7
length: 16
D: TRBD2
size: -
CDR3: CASGHIGGRSSYEQYF
DNA: TGTGCCAGCGGCCATATCGGGGGGAGAAGCTCCTACGAGCAGTACTTC

V: TRBV7-9
J: TRBJ1-1
length: 16
D: -
size: -
CDR3: CASSAQQGFMNTEAFF
DNA: TGTGCCAGCAGCGCCCAACAGGGTTTCATGAACACTGAAGCTTTCTTT

V: TRBV5-1
J: TRBJ1-2
length: 13
D: TRBD1
size: -
CDR3: CASSSGQGTGYTF
DNA: TGCGCCAGCAGCTCGGGACAGGGTACTGGCTACACCTTC

V: TRBV27
J: TRBJ2-7
length: 14
D: TRBD1
size: -
CDR3: CASSFGQQGYEQYF
DNA: TGTGCCAGCAGTTTTGGCCAACAGGGGTACGAGCAGTACTTC

V: TRBV3-1/TRBV3-2
J: TRBJ2-1
length: 14
D: TRBD2
size: -
CDR3: CASHLAGGYNEQFF
DNA: TGTGCCAGCCATCTAGCGGGGGGCTACAATGAGCAGTTCTTC

V: TRBV24-1
J: TRBJ2-5
length: 13
D: -
size: -
CDR3: CATSGKGGETQYF
DNA: TGTGCCACCAGTGGGAAAGGGGGTGAGACCCAGTACTTC

V: TRBV11-2
J: TRBJ1-4
length: 14
D: -
size: few
CDR3: CASSLVEGREKLFF
DNA: TGTGCCAGCAGCTTAGTCGAGGGAAGGGAAAAACTGTTTTTT

V: TRBV2
J: TRBJ1-2
length: 14
D: TRBD1
size: -
CDR3: CASSFVQGNYGYTF
DNA: TGTGCCAGCAGTTTTGTACAGGGGAACTATGGCTACACCTTC

V: TRBV19
J: TRBJ1-1
length: 14
D: -
size: -
CDR3: CASTLGTMNTEAFF
DNA: TGTGCCAGTACGCTGGGGACTATGAACACTGAAGCTTTCTTT

V: TRBV5-6
J: TRBJ2-1
length: 15
D: TRBD2
size: -
CDR3: CASSLGGGAHNEQFF
DNA: TGTGCCAGCAGCTTGGGCGGGGGGGCCCACAATGAGCAGTTCTTC

V: TRBV4-1
J: TRBJ2-1
length: 12
D: -
size: few
CDR3: CASSQDGHEQFF
DNA: TGCGCCAGCAGCCAAGATGGGCACGAGCAGTTCTTC

V: TRBV6-5
J: TRBJ1-2
length: 12
D: TRBD1
size: -
CDR3: CASSTTGYGYTF
DNA: TGTGCCAGCAGTACGACAGGGTATGGCTACACCTTC

V: TRBV2
J: TRBJ1-5
length: 13
D: -
size: -
CDR3: CASRGEGNQPQHF
DNA: TGTGCCAGCAGGGGAGAGGGCAATCAGCCCCAGCATTTT

V: TRBV14
J: TRBJ1-6
length: 13
D: -
size: -
CDR3: CASSPYVDSPLHF
DNA: TGTGCCAGCAGCCCCTATGTGGATTCACCCCTCCACTTT

V: TRBV11-2
J: TRBJ2-1
length: 13
D: TRBD2
size: -
CDR3: CASSPGGRGEQFF
DNA: TGTGCCAGCAGCCCGGGGGGTCGGGGGGAGCAGTTCTTC

V: TRBV2
J: TRBJ2-1
length: 12
D: TRBD2
size: -
CDR3: CASMRGDNEQFF
DNA: TGTGCCAGCATGCGGGGGGACAATGAGCAGTTCTTC

V: TRBV11-2
J: TRBJ2-1
length: 13
D: TRBD2
size: -
CDR3: CASSPPPGLEQFF
DNA: TGTGCCAGCAGCCCCCCGCCGGGACTAGAGCAGTTCTTC

V: TRBV21-1
J: TRBJ1-5
length: 19
D: -
size: -
CDR3: CASSKARRGTPNGNQPQHF
DNA: TGTGCCAGCAGCAAAGCAAGACGTGGGACACCCAACGGCAATCAGCCCCAGCATTTT

V: TRBV7-9
J: TRBJ1-1
length: 13
D: TRBD1
size: -
CDR3: CASSAGGYTEAFF
DNA: TGTGCCAGCAGCGCAGGGGGGTACACTGAAGCTTTCTTT

V: TRBV3-1/TRBV3-2
J: TRBJ1-2
length: 19
D: -
size: -
CDR3: CASSQSTGGRTGWNYGYTF
DNA: TGTGCCAGCAGCCAATCTACGGGCGGCCGAACAGGCTGGAACTATGGCTACACCTTC

V: TRBV29-1
J: TRBJ2-3
length: 24
D: TRBD2
size: -
CDR3: CSVEFYKVTSGLAGASSSTDTQYF
DNA: TGCAGCGTTGAATTTTATAAGGTAACCTCGGGACTAGCGGGGGCCTCCTCTAGCACAGATACGCAGTATTTT

V: TRBV19
J: TRBJ1-5
length: 13
D: -
size: -
CDR3: CASSTGGNQPQHF
DNA: TGTGCCAGTAGTACAGGGGGCAATCAGCCCCAGCATTTT

V: TRBV3-1/TRBV3-2
J: TRBJ2-5
length: 15
D: TRBD2
size: -
CDR3: CASSQIGTSQETQYF
DNA: TGTGCCAGCAGCCAAATCGGGACTAGTCAAGAGACCCAGTACTTC

V: TRBV7-9
J: TRBJ2-7
length: 15
D: TRBD1
size: -
CDR3: CASSSRTGVTYEQYF
DNA: TGTGCCAGCAGCTCCCGGACAGGAGTCACCTACGAGCAGTACTTC

V: TRBV10-3
J: TRBJ2-7
length: 16
D: TRBD2
size: -
CDR3: CAIRGGGTSGSYEQYF
DNA: TGTGCCATCAGGGGGGGTGGGACTAGCGGGAGCTACGAGCAGTACTTC

V: TRBV27
J: TRBJ2-7
length: 16
D: -
size: -
CDR3: CASSLSGQGGWYEQYF
DNA: TGTGCCAGCAGTTTATCTGGGCAGGGGGGATGGTACGAGCAGTACTTC

V: TRBV30
J: TRBJ2-7
length: 11
D: -
size: -
CDR3: CAWSMETEQYF
DNA: TGTGCCTGGAGTATGGAGACCGAGCAGTACTTC

V: TRBV30
J: TRBJ1-1
length: 11
D: -
size: -
CDR3: CAWSGEAEAFF
DNA: TGTGCCTGGAGTGGGGAGGCTGAAGCTTTCTTT